This T cell receptor (beta chain) was sequenced during a study of cytomegalovirus exposure and HLA in healthy donors. Trimming took off 6 bases at V and 8 bases at J, with 16 bases between the two ends. Germline CDR1 and CDR2: MNHEY and SVGAGI. The CDR3 totals 13 residues. PCR involved 60 Vbeta and 13 Jbeta primers. Clones were read by immunoSEQ multiplex PCR, and TCRdb kept only the in-frame ones, dropping some. The sample yields about 200,000 clones, around 79% seen once. The chain joins TRBV6-5 to TRBJ1-2, with D possibly being TRBD1 (5 bases). The clonotype was recovered from a girl aged 2 to 10 in good health and CMV-seronegative. Sequenced input: PBMCs. The CDR3 DNA sequence: TGTGCCAGCAGGGCGGCGGGGGTACGGGGCTACACCTTC. Translated, it gives CASRAAGVRGYTF.